This TCR beta chain was retrieved from a study of blood T cell repertoires in COVID-19. Study-wide background: COVID-19 samples, acute and convalescent, were from the United States, Italy and Spain. The analysed material was cDNA or gDNA that came from T cells, B-cell-depleted T cells, or PBMCs.

CDR3 length: 16 amino acids. Trimming shortened V by 6 bases and J by 4 bases, and 19 bases separated the two germline ends. CDR1 is SGHNT, CDR2 YENEEA, per germline. Clones were read by immunoSEQ multiplex PCR, and TCRdb kept only the in-frame ones, dropping some. Among just over 300,000 clones listed, 85% to 90% were seen once. Seattle-derived patients entered the study during active infection and were followed longitudinally. The specimen sequenced was peripheral blood. The source is a woman aged 25 to 39 with COVID-19, enrolled during active disease. The genes are TRBV11-3 and TRBJ2-1; D may be TRBD1 (6 bases). The CDR3 DNA reads TGTGCCAGCAGTCGAGGGGGACGGATTCCTTACAATGAGCAGTTCTTC. Amino acids: CASSRGGRIPYNEQFF.